This paragraph reports one T cell receptor beta chain. Its specificity is not known. A much larger clone differs by one base, so this may be a read error. The ends were cut back, 7 bases at V and 2 bases at J, with 7 bases in the middle. The CDR3 consists of 12 residues. 5'RACE with constant-segment primers built TCRalpha and TCRbeta cDNA libraries with UMIs. Each CDR3 protein is one row after TCRdb ran MiXCR on the 5' RACE reads. The profile covers under 600,000 distinct CDR3 sequences, with about 20% appearing a single time and approximately 8.4% taken by the ten largest. This specimen belongs to a study of T-cell memory formation after mild COVID-19. Broader study findings: Pre-infection memory harbored some responding clones, suggesting cross-reactive memory joined.

The genes are TRBV12-3 or TRBV12-4 and TRBJ2-3, with D perhaps TRBD1 (5 bases). The sample consisted of PBMCs or a T cell subset sorted from them (not recorded which). The TCR comes from an adult woman who had mild COVID-19 (a few samples of this study predate the infection). Cell type and time point are not known. CDR3 DNA sequence: TGTGCCAGCACCAGGGACACAGATACGCAGTATTTT. This codes for CASTRDTDTQYF.